The clone carrying this T cell receptor (beta chain) was seen once. Its antigen is unidentified. Brentuximab vedotin exposure varied among the patients, all of whom had relapsed after autologous stem cell transplantation. Patients reached a best response of complete response, partial response or progressive disease. This sample was taken from a study of PD-1 blockade in classical Hodgkin lymphoma. Across the whole study: Once every 2 weeks, patients received intravenous nivolumab at 3 mg/kg.

Findings of the study overall: Exclusion applied to patients who initiated nivolumab less than 1 year following ASCT. Whereas CD4+ TCR diversity had risen significantly by C4D1, CD8+ TCR diversity had not.

Germline-derived CDR1 and CDR2 are SGHRS and YFSETQ. The V and J ends lost 0 bases and 5 bases respectively, with 11 bases between them. This CDR3 is 14 amino acids long. Sequencing was performed with immunoSEQ multiplex PCR; in TCRdb, only in-frame clones are kept and a portion is missing. The table lists more than 90,000 clones, approximately 80% of them singletons. The sequenced sample was peripheral blood mononuclear cells (PBMCs), obtained before the second cycle of nivolumab. The receptor was isolated from a human donor with classical Hodgkin lymphoma. The chain combines TRBV5-1 with TRBJ1-1; no clear D. CDR3 nucleotides: TGCGCCAGCAGCTTGGTAGGGAGCGGGACTGAAGCTTTCTTT. Translated, it gives CASSLVGSGTEAFF.